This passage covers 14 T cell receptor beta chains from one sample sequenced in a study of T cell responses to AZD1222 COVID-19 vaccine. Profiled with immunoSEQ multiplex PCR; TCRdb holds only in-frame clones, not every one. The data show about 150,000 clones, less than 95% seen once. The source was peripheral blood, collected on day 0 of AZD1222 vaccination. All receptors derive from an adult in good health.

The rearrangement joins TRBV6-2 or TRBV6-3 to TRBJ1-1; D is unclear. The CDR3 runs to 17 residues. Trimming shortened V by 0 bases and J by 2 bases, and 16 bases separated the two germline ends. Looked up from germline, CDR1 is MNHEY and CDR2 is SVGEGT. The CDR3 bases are TGTGCCAGCAGTTACTCAGGCGACGGCCCCCTTAACACTGAAGCTTTCTTT. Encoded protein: CASSYSGDGPLNTEAFF.

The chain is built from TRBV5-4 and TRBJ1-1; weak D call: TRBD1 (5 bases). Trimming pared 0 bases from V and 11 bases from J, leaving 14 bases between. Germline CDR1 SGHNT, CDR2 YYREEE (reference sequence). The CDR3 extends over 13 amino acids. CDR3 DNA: TGTGCCAGCAGCTTGGGGGACGGGCAGAATGCTTTCTTT. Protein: CASSLGDGQNAFF.

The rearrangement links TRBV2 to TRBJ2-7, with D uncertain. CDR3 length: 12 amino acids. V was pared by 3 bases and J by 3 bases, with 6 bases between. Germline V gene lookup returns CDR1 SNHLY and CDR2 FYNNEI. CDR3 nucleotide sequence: TGTGCCAGCAGTGAGAACAGCTACGAGCAGTACTTC. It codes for CASSENSYEQYF.

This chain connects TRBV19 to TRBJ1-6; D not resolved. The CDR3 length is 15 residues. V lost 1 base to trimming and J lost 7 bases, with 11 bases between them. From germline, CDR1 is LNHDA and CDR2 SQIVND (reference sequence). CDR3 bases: TGTGCCAGTAGTATAGTTAGGCAGGAGAATTCACCCCTCCACTTT. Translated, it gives CASSIVRQENSPLHF.

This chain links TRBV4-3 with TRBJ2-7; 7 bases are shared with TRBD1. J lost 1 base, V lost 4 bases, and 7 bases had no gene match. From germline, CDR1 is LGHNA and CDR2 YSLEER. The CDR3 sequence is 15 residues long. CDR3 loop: CASSPGTATSYEQYF. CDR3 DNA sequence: TGCGCCAGCAGCCCCGGGACAGCAACTTCCTACGAGCAGTACTTC.

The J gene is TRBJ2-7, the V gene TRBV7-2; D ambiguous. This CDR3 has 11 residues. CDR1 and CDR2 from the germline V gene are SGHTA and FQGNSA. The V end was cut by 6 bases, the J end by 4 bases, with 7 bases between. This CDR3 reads CASRREYEQYF. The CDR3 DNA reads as TGTGCCAGCAGGCGCGAATACGAGCAGTACTTC.

CDR3 DNA sequence: TGTGCCAGCAGTTCTCAGACTACTCTAAGCGGCTACACCTTC. Its protein is CASSSQTTLSGYTF. V and J are TRBV28 and TRBJ1-2, with D unresolved. The CDR3 consists of 14 residues. In germline, CDR1 is MDHEN, CDR2 SYDVKM. Trimming shortened V by 4 bases and J by 8 bases, and 17 bases separated the two germline ends.

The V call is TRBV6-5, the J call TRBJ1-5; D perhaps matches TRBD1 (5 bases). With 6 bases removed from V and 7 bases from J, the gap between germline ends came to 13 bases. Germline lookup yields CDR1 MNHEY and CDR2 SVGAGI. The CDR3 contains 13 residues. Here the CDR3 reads CASRGQGGQPQHF. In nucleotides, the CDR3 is TGTGCCAGCAGAGGTCAGGGAGGACAGCCCCAGCATTTT.

The CDR3 protein is CASSLQGQETQYF. CDR3 DNA: TGTGCCAGCAGCTTACAGGGCCAAGAGACCCAGTACTTC. The chain carries TRBV7-3 and TRBJ2-5; perhaps TRBD1 as D (5 bases). V was shortened by 2 bases and J by 1 base, with 5 bases between the two germline ends. Germline CDR1 reads SGHTA; CDR2 reads FQGTGA. The CDR3 runs 13 residues.

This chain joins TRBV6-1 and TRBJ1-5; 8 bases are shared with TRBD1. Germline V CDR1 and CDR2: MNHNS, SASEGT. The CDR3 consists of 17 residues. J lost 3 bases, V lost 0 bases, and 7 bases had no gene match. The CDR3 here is CASSEAVAGGYNQPQHF. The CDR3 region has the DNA TGTGCCAGCAGTGAAGCGGTTGCAGGGGGCTACAATCAGCCCCAGCATTTT.

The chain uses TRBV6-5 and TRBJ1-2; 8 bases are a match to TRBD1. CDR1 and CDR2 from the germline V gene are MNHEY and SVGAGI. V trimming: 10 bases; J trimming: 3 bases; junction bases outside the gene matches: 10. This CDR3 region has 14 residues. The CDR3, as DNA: TGTGCCATCCAGACAGGGGAGGGGCACTATGGCTACACCTTC. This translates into CAIQTGEGHYGYTF.

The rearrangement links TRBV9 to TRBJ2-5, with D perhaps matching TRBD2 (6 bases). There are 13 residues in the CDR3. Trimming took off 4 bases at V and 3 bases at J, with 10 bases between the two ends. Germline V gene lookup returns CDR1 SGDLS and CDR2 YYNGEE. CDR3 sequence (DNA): TGTGCCAGCAGCCCAGGCGGGGAAGAGACCCAGTACTTC. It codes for CASSPGGEETQYF. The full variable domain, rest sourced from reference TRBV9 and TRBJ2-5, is DSGVTQTPKHLITATGQRVTLRCSPRSGDLSVYWYQQSLDQGLQFLIQYYNGEERAKGNILERFSAQQFPDLHSELNLSSLELGDSALYFCASSPGGEETQYFGPGTRLLVL.

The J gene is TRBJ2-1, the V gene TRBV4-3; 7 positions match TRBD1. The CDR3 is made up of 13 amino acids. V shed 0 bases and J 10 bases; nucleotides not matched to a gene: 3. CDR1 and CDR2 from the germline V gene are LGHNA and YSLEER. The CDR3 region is CASSQEEGGEQFF. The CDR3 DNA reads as TGCGCCAGCAGCCAAGAAGAAGGGGGCGAGCAGTTCTTC.

As DNA, the CDR3 is TGTGCCAGCAGCCTATCCGGGACAGGGTTCTCTGGAAACACCATATATTTT. Amino acids: CASSLSGTGFSGNTIYF. The chain links TRBV27 to TRBJ1-3; TRBD1 aligns across 9 bases. The ends lost 6 bases at V and 0 bases at J; junction bases unmatched: 9. The germline CDR1 and CDR2 sequences are MNHEY and SMNVEV (reference sequence). CDR3 length equals 17 residues.